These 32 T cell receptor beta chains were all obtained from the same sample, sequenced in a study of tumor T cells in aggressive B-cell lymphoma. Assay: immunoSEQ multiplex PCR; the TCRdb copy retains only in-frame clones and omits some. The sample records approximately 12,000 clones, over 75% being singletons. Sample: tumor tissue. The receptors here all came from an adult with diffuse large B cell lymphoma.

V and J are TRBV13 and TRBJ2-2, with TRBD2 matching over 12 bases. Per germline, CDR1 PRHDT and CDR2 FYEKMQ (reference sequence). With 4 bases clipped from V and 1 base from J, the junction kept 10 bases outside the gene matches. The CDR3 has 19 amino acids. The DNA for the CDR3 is TGTGCCAGCAGCTCGACTAGCGGGGGTCCTGAGTGGAACACCGGGGAGCTGTTTTTT. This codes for CASSSTSGGPEWNTGELFF.

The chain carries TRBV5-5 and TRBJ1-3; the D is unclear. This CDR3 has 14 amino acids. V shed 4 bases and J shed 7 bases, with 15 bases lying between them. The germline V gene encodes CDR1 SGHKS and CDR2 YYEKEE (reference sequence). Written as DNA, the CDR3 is TGTGCCAGCAGCCCGGACGCGGGATTGAACACCATATATTTT. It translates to CASSPDAGLNTIYF.

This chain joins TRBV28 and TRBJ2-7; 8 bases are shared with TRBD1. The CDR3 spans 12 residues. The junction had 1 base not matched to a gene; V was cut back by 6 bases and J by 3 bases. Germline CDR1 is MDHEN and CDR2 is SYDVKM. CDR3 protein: CASRTGDYEQYF. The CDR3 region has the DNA TGTGCCAGCAGGACAGGGGACTACGAGCAGTACTTC.

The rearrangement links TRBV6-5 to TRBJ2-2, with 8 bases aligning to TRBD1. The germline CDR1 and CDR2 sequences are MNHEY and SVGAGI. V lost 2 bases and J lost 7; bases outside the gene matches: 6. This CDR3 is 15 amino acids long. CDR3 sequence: CASSYDRGVSGELFF. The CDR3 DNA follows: TGTGCCAGCAGTTACGACAGGGGCGTTAGCGGGGAGCTGTTTTTT.

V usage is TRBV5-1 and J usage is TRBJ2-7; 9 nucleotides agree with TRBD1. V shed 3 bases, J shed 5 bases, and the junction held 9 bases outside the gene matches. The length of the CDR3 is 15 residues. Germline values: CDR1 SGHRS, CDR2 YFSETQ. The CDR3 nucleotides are TGCGCCAGCAGCTCACCGGGACAGGGAGTCGACGAGCAGTACTTC. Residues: CASSSPGQGVDEQYF.

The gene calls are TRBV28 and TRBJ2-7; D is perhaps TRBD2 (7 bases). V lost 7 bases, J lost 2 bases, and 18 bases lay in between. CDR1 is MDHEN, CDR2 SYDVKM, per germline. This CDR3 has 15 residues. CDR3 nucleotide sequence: TGTGCCAGCACTCTAATGGGGGGGGGCACCTACGAGCAGTACTTC. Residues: CASTLMGGGTYEQYF.

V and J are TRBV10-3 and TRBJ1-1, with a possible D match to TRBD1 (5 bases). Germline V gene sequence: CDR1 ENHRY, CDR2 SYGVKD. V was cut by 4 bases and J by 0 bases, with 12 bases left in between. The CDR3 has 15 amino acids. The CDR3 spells CAISGDRNMNTEAFF. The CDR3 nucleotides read TGTGCCATCAGTGGAGACAGAAACATGAACACTGAAGCTTTCTTT.

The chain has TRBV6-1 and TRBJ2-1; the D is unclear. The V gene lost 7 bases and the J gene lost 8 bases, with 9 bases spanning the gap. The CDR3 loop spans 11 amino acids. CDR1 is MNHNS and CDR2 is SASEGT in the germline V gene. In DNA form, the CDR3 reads TGTGCCAGCATCAGCGTATATGAGCAGTTCTTC. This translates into CASISVYEQFF.

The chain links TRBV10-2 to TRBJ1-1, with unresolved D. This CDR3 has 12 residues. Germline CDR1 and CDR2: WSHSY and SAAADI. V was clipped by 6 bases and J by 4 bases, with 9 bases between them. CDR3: CASRRRSTEAFF. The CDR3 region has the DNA TGCGCCAGCAGGAGAAGAAGCACTGAAGCTTTCTTT.

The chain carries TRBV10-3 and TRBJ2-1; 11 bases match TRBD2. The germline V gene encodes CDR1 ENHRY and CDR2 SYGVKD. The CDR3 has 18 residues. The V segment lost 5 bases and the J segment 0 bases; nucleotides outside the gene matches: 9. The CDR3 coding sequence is TGTGCCATCAGTTCGGGACTAGCGGACCGGAGCTCCTACAATGAGCAGTTCTTC. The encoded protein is CAISSGLADRSSYNEQFF.

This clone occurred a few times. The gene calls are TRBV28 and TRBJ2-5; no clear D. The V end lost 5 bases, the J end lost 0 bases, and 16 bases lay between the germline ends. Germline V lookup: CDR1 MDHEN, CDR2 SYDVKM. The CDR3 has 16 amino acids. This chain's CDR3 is CASSTKAMPDQETQYF. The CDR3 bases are TGTGCCAGCAGTACTAAAGCGATGCCAGACCAAGAGACCCAGTACTTC.

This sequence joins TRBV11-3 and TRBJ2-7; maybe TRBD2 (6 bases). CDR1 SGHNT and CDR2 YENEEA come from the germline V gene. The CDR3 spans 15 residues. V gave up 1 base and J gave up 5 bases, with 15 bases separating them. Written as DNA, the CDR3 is TGTGCCAGCAGCTTAGTGAGACGGGAGAGCCACGAGCAGTACTTC. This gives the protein CASSLVRRESHEQYF.

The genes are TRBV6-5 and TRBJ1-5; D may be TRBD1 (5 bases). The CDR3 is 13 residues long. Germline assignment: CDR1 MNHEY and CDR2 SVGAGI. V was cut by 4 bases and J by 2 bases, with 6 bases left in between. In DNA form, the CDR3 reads TGTGCCAGCAGTTTCAGGGGCAATCAGCCCCAGCATTTT. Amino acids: CASSFRGNQPQHF.

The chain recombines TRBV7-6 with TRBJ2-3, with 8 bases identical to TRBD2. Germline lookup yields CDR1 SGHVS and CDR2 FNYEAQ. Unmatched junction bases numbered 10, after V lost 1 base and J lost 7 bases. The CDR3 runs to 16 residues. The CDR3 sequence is CASSLGGVLAGYTQYF. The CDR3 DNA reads TGTGCCAGCAGCTTAGGGGGTGTGTTAGCGGGGTATACGCAGTATTTT. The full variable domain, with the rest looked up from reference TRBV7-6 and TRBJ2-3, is GAGVSQSPRYKVTKRGQDVALRCDPISGHVSLYWYRQALGQGPEFLTYFNYEAQQDKSGLPNDRFSAERPEGSISTLTIQRTEQRDSAMYRCASSLGGVLAGYTQYFGPGTRLTVL.

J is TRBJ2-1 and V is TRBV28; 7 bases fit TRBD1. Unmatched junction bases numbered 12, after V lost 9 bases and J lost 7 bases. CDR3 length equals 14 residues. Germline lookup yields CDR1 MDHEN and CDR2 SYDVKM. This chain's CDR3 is CASRPGGARNEQFF. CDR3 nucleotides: TGTGCCAGTAGACCAGGGGGTGCTAGGAATGAGCAGTTCTTC.

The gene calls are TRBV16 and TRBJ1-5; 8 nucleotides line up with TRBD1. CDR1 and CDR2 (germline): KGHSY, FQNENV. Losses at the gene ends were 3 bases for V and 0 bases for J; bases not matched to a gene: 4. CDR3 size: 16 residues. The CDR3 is CASSHRTGFSNQPQHF. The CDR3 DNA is TGTGCCAGCAGCCACAGGACAGGGTTTAGCAATCAGCCCCAGCATTTT.

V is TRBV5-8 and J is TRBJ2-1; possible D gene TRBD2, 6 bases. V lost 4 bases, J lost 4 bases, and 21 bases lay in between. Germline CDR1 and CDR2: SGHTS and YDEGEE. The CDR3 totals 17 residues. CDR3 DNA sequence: TGTGCCAGCAGCCCTCCCATCGGGGGTATAGGTTACAATGAGCAGTTCTTC. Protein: CASSPPIGGIGYNEQFF.

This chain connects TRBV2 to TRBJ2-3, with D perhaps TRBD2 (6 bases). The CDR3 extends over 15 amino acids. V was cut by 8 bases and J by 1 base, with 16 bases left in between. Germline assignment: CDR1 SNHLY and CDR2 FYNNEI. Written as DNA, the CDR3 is TGTGCCAGCGATCCTAGCGCCTTTGGCACAGATACGCAGTATTTT. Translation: CASDPSAFGTDTQYF.

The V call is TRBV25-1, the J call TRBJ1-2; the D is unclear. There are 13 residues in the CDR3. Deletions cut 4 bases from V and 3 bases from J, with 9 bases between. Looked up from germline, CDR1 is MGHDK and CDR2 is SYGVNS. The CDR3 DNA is TGTGCCAGCAGTGTTGGAGGGTACTATGGCTACACCTTC. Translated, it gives CASSVGGYYGYTF.

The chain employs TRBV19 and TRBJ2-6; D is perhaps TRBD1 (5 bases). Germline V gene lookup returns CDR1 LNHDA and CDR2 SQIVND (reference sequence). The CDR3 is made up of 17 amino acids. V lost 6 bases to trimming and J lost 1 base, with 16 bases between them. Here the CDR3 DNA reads TGTGCCAGTAGAAGTTATACGTCAGGGTCTGGGGCCAACGTCCTGACTTTC. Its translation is CASRSYTSGSGANVLTF.

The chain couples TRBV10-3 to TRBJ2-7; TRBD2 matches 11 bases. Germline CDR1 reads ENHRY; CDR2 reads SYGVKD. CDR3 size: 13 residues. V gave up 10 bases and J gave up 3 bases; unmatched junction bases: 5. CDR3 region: CATGTSGSYEQYF. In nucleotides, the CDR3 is TGTGCCACCGGGACTAGCGGCAGCTACGAGCAGTACTTC.

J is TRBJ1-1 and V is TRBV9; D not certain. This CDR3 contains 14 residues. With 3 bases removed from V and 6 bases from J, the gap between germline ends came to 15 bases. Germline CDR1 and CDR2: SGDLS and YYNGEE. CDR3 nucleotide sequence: TGTGCCAGCAGCGCCGTCCCGGTTGTCTCTGAAGCTTTCTTT. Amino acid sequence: CASSAVPVVSEAFF.

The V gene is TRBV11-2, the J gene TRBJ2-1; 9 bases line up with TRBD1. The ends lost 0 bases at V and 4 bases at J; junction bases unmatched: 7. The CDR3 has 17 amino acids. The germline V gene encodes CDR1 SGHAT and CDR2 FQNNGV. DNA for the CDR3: TGTGCCAGCAGCTTAGAGCCCCCAGGGACAGGGTACAATGAGCAGTTCTTC. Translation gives CASSLEPPGTGYNEQFF.

As DNA, the CDR3 is TGTGCCAGCAGCTTGGGACAGGGGCGTATGAATACGCAGTATTTT. Translation: CASSLGQGRMNTQYF. The chain has TRBV5-4 and TRBJ2-3; TRBD1 matches at 8 bases. V was pared by 0 bases and J by 7 bases, with 7 bases of the junction left unmatched. Germline loops: CDR1 SGHNT, CDR2 YYREEE (reference sequence). There are 15 residues in the CDR3.

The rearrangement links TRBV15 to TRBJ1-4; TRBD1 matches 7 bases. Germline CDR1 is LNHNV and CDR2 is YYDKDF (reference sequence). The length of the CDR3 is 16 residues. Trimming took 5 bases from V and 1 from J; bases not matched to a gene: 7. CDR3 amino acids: CATSLGQAVTNEKLFF. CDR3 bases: TGTGCCACCAGCCTCGGACAGGCGGTAACTAATGAAAAACTGTTTTTT.

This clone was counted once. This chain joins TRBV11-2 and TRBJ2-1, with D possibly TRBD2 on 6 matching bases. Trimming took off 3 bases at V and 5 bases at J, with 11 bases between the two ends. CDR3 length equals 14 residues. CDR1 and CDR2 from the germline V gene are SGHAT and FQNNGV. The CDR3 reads CASSFSGTHNEQFF. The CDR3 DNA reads TGTGCCAGCAGCTTTAGCGGCACCCACAATGAGCAGTTCTTC.

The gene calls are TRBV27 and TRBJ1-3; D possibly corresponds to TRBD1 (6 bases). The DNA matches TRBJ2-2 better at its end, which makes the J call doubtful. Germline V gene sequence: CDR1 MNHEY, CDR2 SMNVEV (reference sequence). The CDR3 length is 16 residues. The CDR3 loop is CASSSTSAGVAGELFF. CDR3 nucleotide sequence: TGTGCCAGCAGTTCCACGAGTGCAGGGGTTGCCGGGGAGCTGTTTTTT.

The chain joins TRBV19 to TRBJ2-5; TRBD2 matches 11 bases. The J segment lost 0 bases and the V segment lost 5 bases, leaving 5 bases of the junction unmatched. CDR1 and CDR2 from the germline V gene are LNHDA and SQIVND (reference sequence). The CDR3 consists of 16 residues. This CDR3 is CASSRRTSGYQETQYF. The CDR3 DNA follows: TGTGCCAGTAGTCGTCGGACTAGCGGGTACCAAGAGACCCAGTACTTC.

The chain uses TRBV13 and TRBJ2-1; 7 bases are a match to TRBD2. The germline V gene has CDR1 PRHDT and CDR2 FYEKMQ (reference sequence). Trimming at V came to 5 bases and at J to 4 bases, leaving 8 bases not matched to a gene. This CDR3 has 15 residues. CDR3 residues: CASSHLGGSYNEQFF. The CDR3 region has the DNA TGTGCCAGCAGCCACTTGGGCGGGAGTTACAATGAGCAGTTCTTC.

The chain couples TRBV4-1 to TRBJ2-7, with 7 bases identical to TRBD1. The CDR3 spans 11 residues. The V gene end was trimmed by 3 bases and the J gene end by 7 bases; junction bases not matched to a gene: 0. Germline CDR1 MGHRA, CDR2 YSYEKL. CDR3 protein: CASSQDREQYF. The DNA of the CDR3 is TGCGCCAGCAGCCAGGACAGGGAGCAGTACTTC.

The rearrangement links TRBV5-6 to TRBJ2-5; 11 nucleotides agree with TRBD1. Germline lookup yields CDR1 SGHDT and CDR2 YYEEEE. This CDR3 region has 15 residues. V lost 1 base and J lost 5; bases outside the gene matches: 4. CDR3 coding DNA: TGTGCCAGCAGCTTGCCCGGGACAGGGGGTGAGACCCAGTACTTC. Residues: CASSLPGTGGETQYF.

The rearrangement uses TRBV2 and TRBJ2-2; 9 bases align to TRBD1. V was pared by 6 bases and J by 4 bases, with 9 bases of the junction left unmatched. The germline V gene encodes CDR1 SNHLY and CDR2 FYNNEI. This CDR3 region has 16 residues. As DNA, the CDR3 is TGTGCCAGCAGCGCTACCGGGACAGGGATCACCGGGGAGCTGTTTTTT. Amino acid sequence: CASSATGTGITGELFF.